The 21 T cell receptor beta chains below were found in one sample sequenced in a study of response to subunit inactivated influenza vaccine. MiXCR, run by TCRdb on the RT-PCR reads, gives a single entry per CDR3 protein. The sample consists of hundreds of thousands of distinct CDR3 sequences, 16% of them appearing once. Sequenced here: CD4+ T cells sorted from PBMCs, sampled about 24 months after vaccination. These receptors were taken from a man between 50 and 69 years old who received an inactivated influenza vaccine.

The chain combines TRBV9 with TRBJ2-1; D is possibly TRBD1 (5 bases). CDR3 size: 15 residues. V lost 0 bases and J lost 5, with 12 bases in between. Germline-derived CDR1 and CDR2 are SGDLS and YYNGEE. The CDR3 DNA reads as TGTGCCAGCAGCGTAGGCCGCCGGACACACAATGAGCAGTTCTTC. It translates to CASSVGRRTHNEQFF.

As DNA, the CDR3 is TGCAGTGCTAGTAGGGGGCCCATCGGGGAGACCCAGTACTTC. Translation gives CSASRGPIGETQYF. The chain joins TRBV20-1 to TRBJ2-5, with 7 bases identical to TRBD1. The CDR3 length is 14 residues. Germline CDR1 is DFQATT and CDR2 is SNEGSKA (reference sequence). J was trimmed by 5 bases and V by 3 bases; bases with no gene match: 9.

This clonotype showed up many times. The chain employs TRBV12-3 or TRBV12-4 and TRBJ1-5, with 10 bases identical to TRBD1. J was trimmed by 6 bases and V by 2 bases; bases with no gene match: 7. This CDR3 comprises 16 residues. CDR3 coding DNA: TGTGCCAGCAGTTTAATGTTGGGACAGGGGTCTCAGCCCCAGCATTTT. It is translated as CASSLMLGQGSQPQHF.

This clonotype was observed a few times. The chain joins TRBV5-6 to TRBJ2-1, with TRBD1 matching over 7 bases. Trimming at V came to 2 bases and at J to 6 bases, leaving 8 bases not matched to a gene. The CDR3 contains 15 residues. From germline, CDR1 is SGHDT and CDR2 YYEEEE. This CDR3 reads CASSFLRTGPNEQFF. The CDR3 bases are TGTGCCAGCAGCTTCCTCCGGACAGGTCCCAATGAGCAGTTCTTC.

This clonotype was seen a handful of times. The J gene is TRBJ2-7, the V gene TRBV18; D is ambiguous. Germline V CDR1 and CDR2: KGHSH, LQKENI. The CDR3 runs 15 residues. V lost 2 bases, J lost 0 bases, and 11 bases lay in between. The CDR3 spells CASSPTAYSSYEQYF. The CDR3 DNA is TGTGCCAGCTCACCAACGGCATACAGCTCCTACGAGCAGTACTTC.

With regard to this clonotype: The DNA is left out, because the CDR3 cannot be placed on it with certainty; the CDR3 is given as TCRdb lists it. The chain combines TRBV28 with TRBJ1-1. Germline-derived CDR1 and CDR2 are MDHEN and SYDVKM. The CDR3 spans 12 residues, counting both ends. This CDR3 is CASSSSNTEAFF.

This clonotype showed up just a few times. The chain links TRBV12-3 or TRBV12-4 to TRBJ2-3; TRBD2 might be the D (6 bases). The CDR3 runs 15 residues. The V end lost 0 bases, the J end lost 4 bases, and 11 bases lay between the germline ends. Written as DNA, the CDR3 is TGTGCCAGCAGTTTAGCGCTGGGGGAGGCAGATACGCAGTATTTT. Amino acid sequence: CASSLALGEADTQYF.

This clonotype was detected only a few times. CDR3 protein: CASRPRQGPDEQFF. DNA for the CDR3: TGCGCCAGCAGGCCTCGACAGGGACCCGATGAGCAGTTCTTC. The chain joins TRBV5-1 to TRBJ2-1, with 7 bases aligning to TRBD1. Germline loops: CDR1 SGHRS, CDR2 YFSETQ. This CDR3 comprises 14 residues. With V trimmed by 5 bases and J by 8 bases, 10 bases remained unmatched.

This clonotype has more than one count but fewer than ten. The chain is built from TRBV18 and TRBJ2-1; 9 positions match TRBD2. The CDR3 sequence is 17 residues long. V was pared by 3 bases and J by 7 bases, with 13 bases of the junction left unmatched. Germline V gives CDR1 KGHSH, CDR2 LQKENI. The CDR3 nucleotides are TGTGCCAGCTCACCCCTCGCCCAAGCGGGAGGTCAAAATGAGCAGTTCTTC. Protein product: CASSPLAQAGGQNEQFF. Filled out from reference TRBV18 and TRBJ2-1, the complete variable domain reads NAGVMQNPRHLVRRRGQEARLRCSPMKGHSHVYWYRQLPEEGLKFMVYLQKENIIDESGMPKERFSAEFPKEGPSILRIQQVVRGDSAAYFCASSPLAQAGGQNEQFFGPGTRLTVL.

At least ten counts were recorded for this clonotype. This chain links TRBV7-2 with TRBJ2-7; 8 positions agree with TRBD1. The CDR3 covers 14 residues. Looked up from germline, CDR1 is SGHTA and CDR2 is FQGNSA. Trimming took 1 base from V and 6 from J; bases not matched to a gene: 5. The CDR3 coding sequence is TGTGCCAGCAGCTTAGGGACAGGGAAACCCGAGCAGTACTTC. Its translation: CASSLGTGKPEQYF.

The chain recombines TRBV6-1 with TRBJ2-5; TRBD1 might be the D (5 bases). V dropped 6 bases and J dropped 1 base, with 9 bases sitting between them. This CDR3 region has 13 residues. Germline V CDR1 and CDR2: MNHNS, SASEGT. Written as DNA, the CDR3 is TGTGCCAGCAGACCTGACAGCCAAGAGACCCAGTACTTC. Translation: CASRPDSQETQYF.

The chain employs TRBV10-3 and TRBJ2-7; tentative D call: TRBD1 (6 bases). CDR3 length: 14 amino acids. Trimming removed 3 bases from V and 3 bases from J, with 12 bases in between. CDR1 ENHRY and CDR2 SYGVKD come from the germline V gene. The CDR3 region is CAISELRGSYEQYF. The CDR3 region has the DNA TGTGCCATCAGTGAATTGAGGGGGAGCTACGAGCAGTACTTC.

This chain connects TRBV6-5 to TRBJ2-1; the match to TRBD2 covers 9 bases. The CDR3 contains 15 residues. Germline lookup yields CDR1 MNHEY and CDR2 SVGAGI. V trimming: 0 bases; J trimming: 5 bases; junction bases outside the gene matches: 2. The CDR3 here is CASSYSTSGHNEQFF. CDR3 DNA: TGTGCCAGCAGTTACTCGACTAGCGGACACAATGAGCAGTTCTTC.

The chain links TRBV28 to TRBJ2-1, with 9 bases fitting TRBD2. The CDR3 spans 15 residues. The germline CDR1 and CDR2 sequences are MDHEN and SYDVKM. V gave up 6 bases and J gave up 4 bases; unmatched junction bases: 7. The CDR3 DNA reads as TGTGCCAGCAGCCCCGCGGGGGGGTTTTACAATGAGCAGTTCTTC. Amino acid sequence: CASSPAGGFYNEQFF.

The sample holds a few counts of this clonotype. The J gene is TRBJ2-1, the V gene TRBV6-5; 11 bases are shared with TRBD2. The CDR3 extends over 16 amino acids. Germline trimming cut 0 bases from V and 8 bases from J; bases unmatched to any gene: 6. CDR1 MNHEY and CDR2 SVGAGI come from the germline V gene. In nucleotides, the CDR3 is TGTGCCAGCAGTTACTCGGCTAGCGGGAGGATTTATGAGCAGTTCTTC. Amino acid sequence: CASSYSASGRIYEQFF.

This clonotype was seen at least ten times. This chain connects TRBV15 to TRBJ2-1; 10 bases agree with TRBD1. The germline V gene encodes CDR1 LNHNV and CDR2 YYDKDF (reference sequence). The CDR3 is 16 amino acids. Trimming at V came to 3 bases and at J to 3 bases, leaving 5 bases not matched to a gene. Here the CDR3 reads CATSRTGTGVYNEQFF. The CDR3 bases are TGTGCCACCAGCAGGACCGGGACAGGGGTCTACAATGAGCAGTTCTTC.

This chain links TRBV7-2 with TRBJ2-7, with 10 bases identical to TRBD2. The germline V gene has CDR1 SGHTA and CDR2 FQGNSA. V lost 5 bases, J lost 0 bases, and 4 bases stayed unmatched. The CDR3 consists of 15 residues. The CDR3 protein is CASSTSSGSSYEQYF. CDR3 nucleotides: TGTGCCAGCAGCACCTCTAGCGGGAGCTCCTACGAGCAGTACTTC.

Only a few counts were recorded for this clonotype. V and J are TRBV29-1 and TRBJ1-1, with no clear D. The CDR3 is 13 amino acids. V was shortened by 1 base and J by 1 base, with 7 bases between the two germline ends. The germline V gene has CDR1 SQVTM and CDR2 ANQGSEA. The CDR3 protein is CSVEGARNTEAFF. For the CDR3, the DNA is TGCAGCGTTGAAGGGGCCCGGAACACTGAAGCTTTCTTT.

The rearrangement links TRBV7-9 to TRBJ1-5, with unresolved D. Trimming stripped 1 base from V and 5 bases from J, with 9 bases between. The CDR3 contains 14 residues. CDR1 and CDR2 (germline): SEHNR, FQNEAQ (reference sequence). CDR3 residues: CASSLGGYYQPQHF. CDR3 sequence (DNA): TGTGCCAGCAGCTTAGGGGGTTACTATCAGCCCCAGCATTTT.

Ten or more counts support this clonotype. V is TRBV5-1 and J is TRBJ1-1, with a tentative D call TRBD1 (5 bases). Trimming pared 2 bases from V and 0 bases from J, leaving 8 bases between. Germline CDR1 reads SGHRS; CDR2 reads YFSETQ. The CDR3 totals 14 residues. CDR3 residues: CASSFGQVNTEAFF. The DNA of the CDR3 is TGCGCCAGCAGCTTCGGACAAGTGAACACTGAAGCTTTCTTT.

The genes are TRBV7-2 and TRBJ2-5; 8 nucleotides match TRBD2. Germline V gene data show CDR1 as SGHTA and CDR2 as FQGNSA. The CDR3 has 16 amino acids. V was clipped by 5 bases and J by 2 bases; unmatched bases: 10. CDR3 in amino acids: CASSPRGLEDQETQYF. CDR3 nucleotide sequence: TGTGCCAGCAGCCCCCGGGGACTAGAGGATCAAGAGACCCAGTACTTC.